The clone carrying this T cell receptor (beta chain) was seen ten or more times. Antigen unknown. This sample is drawn from a study of prognosis after radiotherapy for stage I lung cancer. As for the study in general: As radiotherapy, SBRT was administered in 3 to 5 fractions with a biologically effective dose of at least 100 Gy.

Sample collection consisted of approximately 6.5 milliliters of peripheral blood drawn at each of two time points. Starting from genomic DNA, TCR beta CDR3 was amplified through two-round multiplex PCR. Used in first-round PCR were primers specific to each TRBV and TRBJ gene. TCRdb fed the multiplex PCR reads into MiXCR, producing one record per CDR3 protein. The data hold roughly 25,000 distinct CDR3 sequences, with about 36% observed a single time. The germline gives CDR1 KGHSH, CDR2 LQKENI. V dropped 2 bases and J dropped 1 base, with 9 bases sitting between them. This CDR3 is 15 amino acids long. Whole-study results and caveats: Reduced Shannon entropy following stereotactic body radiation therapy was recorded in patients who developed distant metastases.

Sequencing was performed on PBMCs, taken before or after stereotactic body radiation therapy (not recorded which). The sequence derives from a donor over 45 with non-small cell lung cancer. V gene TRBV18 combines with J gene TRBJ1-5, with D possibly being TRBD1 (5 bases). The CDR3 here is CASSPATASNQPQHF. Here the CDR3 DNA reads TGTGCCAGCTCACCAGCGACAGCAAGCAATCAGCCCCAGCATTTT.